A single sample gave rise to the 3 T cell receptor beta chains below, sequenced in a study of T cell changes during pregnancy in multiple sclerosis. Profiling relied on immunoSEQ multiplex PCR, and the TCRdb table lists in-frame clones only, not all of them. The repertoire holds about 60,000 clones, with roughly 93% as singletons. Material: CD8+ T cells from peripheral blood mononuclear cells, obtained in the second trimester of pregnancy. All receptors come from a female donor with multiple sclerosis, enrolled in a pregnancy study.

The chain recombines TRBV29-1 with TRBJ1-2, with D possibly being TRBD1 (6 bases). CDR3 length: 14 amino acids. The V end was cut by 7 bases, the J end by 4 bases, with 19 bases between. CDR1 SQVTM and CDR2 ANQGSEA come from the germline V gene. The CDR3: CSAPNPGQLYGYTF. Written as DNA, the CDR3 is TGCAGCGCTCCAAACCCCGGACAGCTCTATGGCTACACCTTC. Supplemented by reference TRBV29-1 and TRBJ1-2, the full variable domain reads SAVISQKPSRDICQRGTSLTIQCQVDSQVTMMFWYRQQPGQSLTLIATANQGSEATYESGFVIDKFPISRPNLTFSTLTVSNMSPEDSSIYLCSAPNPGQLYGYTFGSGTRLTVV.

The V and J genes are TRBV4-3 and TRBJ1-6; D perhaps matches TRBD1 (6 bases). CDR3 length: 16 residues. V dropped 0 bases and J dropped 3 bases, with 9 bases sitting between them. Germline lookup yields CDR1 LGHNA and CDR2 YSLEER. As DNA, the CDR3 is TGCGCCAGCAGCCAAGACGGACAGAACTATAATTCACCCCTCCACTTT. Translation: CASSQDGQNYNSPLHF.

CDR3 in amino acids: CASSSLQGSSYNEQFF. For the CDR3, the DNA is TGTGCCAGCAGCTCCCTACAGGGGAGCTCCTACAATGAGCAGTTCTTC. The V call is TRBV7-3, the J call TRBJ2-1; 7 positions agree with TRBD1. This CDR3 is built from 16 residues. Germline assignment: CDR1 SGHTA and CDR2 FQGTGA. After removal of 4 bases from V and 0 bases from J, the junction contained 6 bases not matched to a gene.